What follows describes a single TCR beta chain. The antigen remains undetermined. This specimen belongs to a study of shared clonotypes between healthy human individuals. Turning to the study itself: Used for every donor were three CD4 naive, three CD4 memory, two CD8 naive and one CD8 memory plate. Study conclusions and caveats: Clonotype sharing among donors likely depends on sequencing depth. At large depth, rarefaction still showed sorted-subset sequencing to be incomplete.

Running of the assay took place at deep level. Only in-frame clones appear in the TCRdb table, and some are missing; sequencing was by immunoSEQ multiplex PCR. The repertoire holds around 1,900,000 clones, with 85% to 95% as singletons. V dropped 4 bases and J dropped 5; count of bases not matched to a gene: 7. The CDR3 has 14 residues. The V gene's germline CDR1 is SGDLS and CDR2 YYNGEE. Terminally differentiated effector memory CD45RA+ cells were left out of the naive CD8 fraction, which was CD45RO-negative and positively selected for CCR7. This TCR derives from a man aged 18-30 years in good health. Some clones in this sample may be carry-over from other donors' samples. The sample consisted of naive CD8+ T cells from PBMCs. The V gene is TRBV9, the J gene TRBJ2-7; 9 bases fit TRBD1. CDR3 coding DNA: TGTGCCAGCAGCTCTCGGACAGGGGCCGACGAGCAGTACTTC. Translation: CASSSRTGADEQYF.